This T cell receptor beta chain was documented in a study of T-cell reconstitution after alpha-beta-depleted transplantation in children. Study-wide findings and caveats: One year after transplant, T-cell counts and diversity came mostly from newly produced T cells.

Construction of the TCRbeta library involved unique molecular identifiers. TCRdb itself ran the PCR reads through MiXCR, one entry per CDR3 protein. The data contain fewer than 150,000 distinct CDR3 sequences, roughly 23% of them seen just once; the ten biggest clones take up over 9.5%. The V gene's germline CDR1 is MDHEN and CDR2 SYDVKM. The CDR3 length is 14 residues. Trimming cost V 3 bases and J 3 bases, with 11 bases left between them. As to this clonotype: Its target is unknown.

V is TRBV28 and J is TRBJ1-1; D may be TRBD1 (6 bases). The sample here was PBMCs, mostly from graft donor cells, taken 180 days after TCRalphabeta/CD19-depleted stem cell transplant. This receptor was identified in a male patient under 10 years old who had a stem cell transplant for chronic granulomatous disease, so the T cells may come from the graft donor. The DNA of the CDR3 is TGTGCCAGCAGTTTTCGGGGGGCGGACACTGAAGCTTTCTTT. Encoded protein: CASSFRGADTEAFF.